Listed here are 20 T cell receptor beta chains from one sample, sequenced in a study of shared clonotypes between healthy human individuals. The repertoire was sequenced with immunoSEQ multiplex PCR; TCRdb's copy has only in-frame clones and lacks some. The sample contains about 1.5 million clones, around 98% of which appear only once. Specimen: naive CD4+ T cells sorted from blood. Noted subset: CD45RA+ positively selected. The receptors shown here come from a man in his thirties or forties in good health.

The chain couples TRBV14 to TRBJ2-7; D is uncertain. From germline, CDR1 is SGHDN and CDR2 FVKESK. CDR3 length: 11 residues. V was trimmed by 4 bases and J by 4 bases, leaving 5 bases between them. The CDR3 spells CASSRSYEQYF. DNA for the CDR3: TGTGCCAGCAGCCGATCGTACGAGCAGTACTTC.

V and J are TRBV7-9 and TRBJ2-7, with 9 bases that match TRBD2. CDR1 SEHNR and CDR2 FQNEAQ come from the germline V gene (reference sequence). CDR3 length: 14 amino acids. J lost 4 bases, V lost 6 bases, and 7 bases had no gene match. CDR3 amino acids: CASRQAGGPYEQYF. For the CDR3, the DNA is TGTGCCAGCAGACAAGCGGGAGGTCCTTACGAGCAGTACTTC.

The chain joins TRBV10-3 to TRBJ1-5; 11 bases are a match to TRBD1. Germline CDR1 and CDR2: ENHRY and SYGVKD. This CDR3 is built from 14 residues. Trimming at V came to 6 bases and at J to 7 bases, leaving 5 bases not matched to a gene. The CDR3 nucleotides read TGTGCCATCAGCAGGACAGGGGGCTTCCAGCCCCAGCATTTT. Encoded protein: CAISRTGGFQPQHF.

In regard to this clone: At one end the junction does not follow the germline gene, possibly because of a read error. In the same sample, other DNA sequences code for this CDR3. The gene calls are TRBV10-2 and TRBJ2-2, with D possibly being TRBD1 or TRBD2 (5 bases each). The CDR3 runs 12 residues. Germline CDR1 WSHSY, CDR2 SAAADI. CDR3 nucleotide sequence: TGCGCCAGCAAGGTTGCGCTGGGGGAGCTGTTTTTC. Encoded protein: CASKVALGELFF.

The gene calls are TRBV7-7 and TRBJ1-2; the D is unclear. Trimming took 2 bases from V and 4 from J, leaving 14 bases between them. The germline gives CDR1 SSHAT, CDR2 FNYEAQ (reference sequence). The CDR3 spans 15 residues. CDR3 nucleotide sequence: TGTGCCAGCAGCTTATATGCCAGAAACTTCTATGGCTACACCTTC. Protein: CASSLYARNFYGYTF.

The chain couples TRBV9 to TRBJ2-2; D assignment may be TRBD1 or TRBD2 (5 bases each). Germline V gene data show CDR1 as SGDLS and CDR2 as YYNGEE. CDR3 size: 13 residues. Trimming stripped 2 bases from V and 6 bases from J, with 8 bases between. The CDR3 loop is CASSVGAPGELFF. The CDR3 nucleotides read TGTGCCAGCAGCGTCGGGGCTCCCGGGGAGCTGTTTTTT.

The V and J genes are TRBV7-6 and TRBJ2-5, with TRBD1 identical over 7 bases. Germline lookup yields CDR1 SGHVS and CDR2 FNYEAQ. The J segment lost 1 base and the V segment lost 9 bases, leaving 11 bases of the junction unmatched. This CDR3 contains 15 residues. The CDR3, as DNA: TGTGCCAGTGGCCTTATAGGGACAGCCCAAGAGACCCAGTACTTC. It encodes CASGLIGTAQETQYF.

The chain is built from TRBV7-2 and TRBJ2-1; D is unresolved. Trimming took off 6 bases at V and 7 bases at J, with 7 bases between the two ends. CDR3 length: 11 amino acids. From germline, CDR1 is SGHTA and CDR2 FQGNSA. CDR3 region: CASRLINEQFF. CDR3 sequence (DNA): TGTGCCAGCAGGTTAATAAATGAGCAGTTCTTC.

This chain uses TRBV4-2 with TRBJ1-2, with TRBD1 matching over 8 bases. From germline, CDR1 is LGHNA and CDR2 YNFKEQ. The CDR3 totals 16 residues. Trimming took 0 bases from V and 6 from J; bases not matched to a gene: 9. The CDR3, as DNA: TGTGCCAGCAGCCAAGATCGGGGGAGGACAGGGCATGGCTACACCTTC. Translation: CASSQDRGRTGHGYTF.

V is TRBV28 and J is TRBJ2-7; D perhaps matches TRBD1 (6 bases). The CDR3 covers 15 residues. Per the germline V gene, CDR1 is MDHEN and CDR2 is SYDVKM. Trimming stripped 6 bases from V and 2 bases from J, with 17 bases between. CDR3 DNA: TGTGCCAGCAGACCCATTGGGGGCTTCACCTACGAGCAGTACTTC. This sequence encodes CASRPIGGFTYEQYF.

The V gene is TRBV9, the J gene TRBJ2-5; 11 bases fit TRBD2. J was trimmed by 4 bases and V by 2 bases; bases with no gene match: 10. The CDR3 spans 17 residues. Germline CDR1 and CDR2: SGDLS and YYNGEE. The CDR3 region is CASSVRTSGRGLETQYF. The DNA of the CDR3 is TGTGCCAGCAGCGTGCGGACTAGCGGGCGGGGTTTAGAGACCCAGTACTTC.

This chain uses TRBV5-5 with TRBJ2-2; the D gene is possibly TRBD2 (6 bases). CDR3 length: 16 residues. Trimming removed 2 bases from V and 0 bases from J, with 11 bases in between. The germline CDR1 and CDR2 sequences are SGHKS and YYEKEE (reference sequence). This chain's CDR3 is CASSFEAGPNTGELFF. CDR3 nucleotide sequence: TGTGCCAGCAGCTTCGAAGCGGGCCCGAACACCGGGGAGCTGTTTTTT.

V usage is TRBV27 and J usage is TRBJ2-7, with 9 positions matching TRBD1. This CDR3 region has 15 residues. With 8 bases clipped from V and 2 bases from J, the junction kept 10 bases outside the gene matches. Germline CDR1 MNHEY, CDR2 SMNVEV (reference sequence). Written as DNA, the CDR3 is TGTGCCAGCGGACCGGGACAGGGACTCCCCTACGAGCAGTACTTC. Translated: CASGPGQGLPYEQYF.

This CDR3 reads CASSLVSLGAGALYEQYF. In DNA form, the CDR3 reads TGTGCCAGCAGCTTAGTCTCCCTGGGTGCGGGGGCTCTCTACGAGCAGTACTTC. The rearrangement joins TRBV7-2 to TRBJ2-7, with D tentatively TRBD2 (7 bases). The CDR3 contains 18 residues. Germline loops: CDR1 SGHTA, CDR2 FQGNSA. V lost 1 base and J lost 3, with 22 bases in between.

The chain uses TRBV18 and TRBJ2-2; 12 bases line up with TRBD2. The J segment lost 7 bases and the V segment lost 4 bases, leaving 4 bases of the junction unmatched. CDR1 and CDR2 from the germline V gene are KGHSH and LQKENI. The CDR3 extends over 15 amino acids. CDR3 protein: CASSRTSGIGGELFF. The CDR3 DNA sequence: TGTGCCAGCTCACGGACTAGCGGGATAGGCGGGGAGCTGTTTTTT.

The genes are TRBV28 and TRBJ2-7, with 10 bases lining up with TRBD2. Germline loops: CDR1 MDHEN, CDR2 SYDVKM. With V trimmed by 8 bases and J by 5 bases, 6 bases remained unmatched. The CDR3 runs to 13 residues. Here the CDR3 DNA reads TGTGCCAGCTGGACTAGCGGAAAGGACGAGCAGTACTTC. Translating it yields CASWTSGKDEQYF. The whole variable domain, filled in from reference TRBV28 and TRBJ2-7, reads DVKVTQSSRYLVKRTGEKVFLECVQDMDHENMFWYRQDPGLGLRLIYFSYDVKMKEKGDIPEGYSVSREKKERFSLILESASTNQTSMYLCASWTSGKDEQYFGPGTRLTVT.

The chain couples TRBV9 to TRBJ1-1; unclear D gene. V was clipped by 3 bases and J by 1 base, with 7 bases between them. Germline values: CDR1 SGDLS, CDR2 YYNGEE. This CDR3 spans 13 amino acids. In nucleotides, the CDR3 is TGTGCCAGCAGCGAACGGGCGAACACTGAAGCTTTCTTT. It translates to CASSERANTEAFF. Together with reference TRBV9 and TRBJ1-1, the CDR3 gives the full variable domain: DSGVTQTPKHLITATGQRVTLRCSPRSGDLSVYWYQQSLDQGLQFLIQYYNGEERAKGNILERFSAQQFPDLHSELNLSSLELGDSALYFCASSERANTEAFFGQGTRLTVV.

This chain joins TRBV7-3 and TRBJ2-3; 11 positions agree with TRBD2. Trimming cost V 2 bases and J 4 bases; bases outside gene matches: 20. Germline assignment: CDR1 SGHTA and CDR2 FQGTGA. The CDR3 totals 21 residues. The CDR3 nucleotides are TGTGCCAGCAGCTTATTTGGCTTCCGGGGACTAGCGGATGATTGGGCAGATACGCAGTATTTT. Amino acids: CASSLFGFRGLADDWADTQYF.

The V call is TRBV7-3, the J call TRBJ2-1, with 9 bases aligning to TRBD2. J was trimmed by 7 bases and V by 3 bases; bases with no gene match: 4. Germline CDR1 reads SGHTA; CDR2 reads FQGTGA. CDR3 length: 14 amino acids. CDR3 protein: CASSFLAGENEQFF. The CDR3 DNA reads as TGTGCCAGCAGCTTTTTAGCGGGGGAGAATGAGCAGTTCTTC.

This clone appeared a single time. J is TRBJ2-1 and V is TRBV11-2, with D possibly TRBD2 on 6 matching bases. Germline V gene sequence: CDR1 SGHAT, CDR2 FQNNGV. This CDR3 contains 17 residues. Trimming took 1 base from V and 4 from J, leaving 17 bases between them. Here the CDR3 reads CASSLARPGLKYNEQFF. The CDR3 bases are TGTGCCAGCAGCTTAGCCCGGCCGGGACTTAAATACAATGAGCAGTTCTTC.